This T cell receptor (beta chain) was identified in a study of shared clonotypes between healthy human individuals. Study background: Three plates each covered CD4 naive and memory; CD8 naive two, CD8 memory one.

Between the trimmed V and J ends, which lost 6 bases and 0 bases, there was a span of 26 bases. Germline CDR1 is SGHVS and CDR2 is FNYEAQ. The CDR3 consists of 20 residues. CD8 cells regarded as naive lacked CD45RO, were positively chosen for CCR7, and omitted terminally differentiated effector memory CD45RA+ cells. The donors, healthy adults who were HIV-negative, had experienced no recent acute infections or vaccinations. Here immunoSEQ multiplex PCR was the method, and the copy in TCRdb shows in-frame clones only, minus some. The profile shows 2 million to 2.5 million clones, approximately 94% of them singletons.

The origin of this receptor is a man between 18 and 35 years old in good health. Some clones in this sample may be carry-over from other donors' samples. J is TRBJ2-2 and V is TRBV7-6; the D gene is possibly TRBD1 (6 bases). The sequenced sample was naive CD8+ T cells from PBMCs. The DNA of the CDR3 is TGTGCCAGCAGTCCCATCCCGAGGCCTGTCGGGACAACGAACACCGGGGAGCTGTTTTTT. Protein sequence: CASSPIPRPVGTTNTGELFF. The whole variable domain, remainder taken from reference TRBV7-6 and TRBJ2-2, is GAGVSQSPRYKVTKRGQDVALRCDPISGHVSLYWYRQALGQGPEFLTYFNYEAQQDKSGLPNDRFSAERPEGSISTLTIQRTEQRDSAMYRCASSPIPRPVGTTNTGELFFGEGSRLTVL.